One and the same sample provided the 11 T cell receptor beta chains below, sequenced in a study of blood T cell repertoires in COVID-19. Data came from immunoSEQ multiplex PCR; TCRdb stores just in-frame clones and leaves some out. The table includes over 250,000 clones, approximately 91% detected once. Sequences were obtained from peripheral blood. These receptors were taken from a man between 45 and 60 years old with acute or convalescent COVID-19.

V usage is TRBV5-1 and J usage is TRBJ1-1; D perhaps matches TRBD1 (5 bases). The length of the CDR3 is 12 residues. V was pared by 1 base and J by 10 bases, with 11 bases between. Germline V gene data show CDR1 as SGHRS and CDR2 as YFSETQ. CDR3 coding DNA: TGCGCCAGCAGCTTGTATGAAGGGGTAGCTTTCTTT. This sequence encodes CASSLYEGVAFF.

The chain carries TRBV11-1 and TRBJ1-6; D possibly corresponds to TRBD1 (6 bases). The CDR3 extends over 14 amino acids. Per germline, CDR1 SGHAT and CDR2 FQDESV (reference sequence). The V and J ends lost 3 bases and 7 bases respectively, with 10 bases between them. The CDR3 DNA is TGTGCCAGCAGCTTTCAGACAGGCAATTCACCCCTCCACTTT. Its protein is CASSFQTGNSPLHF.

The chain joins TRBV5-6 to TRBJ2-1, with D possibly matching TRBD2 (6 bases). The CDR3 length is 14 residues. The germline V gene has CDR1 SGHDT and CDR2 YYEEEE. The V and J ends lost 7 bases and 1 base respectively, with 12 bases between them. CDR3 amino acids: CASGGRRSYNEQFF. The CDR3 region has the DNA TGTGCCAGCGGGGGGAGGAGGTCCTACAATGAGCAGTTCTTC.

The genes are TRBV7-9 and TRBJ2-2; 7 bases match TRBD1. The CDR3 is 16 amino acids. Trimming cost V 10 bases and J 0 bases; bases outside gene matches: 11. Germline V gene data show CDR1 as SEHNR and CDR2 as FQNEAQ (reference sequence). The CDR3 DNA reads as TGTGCCAACCGACGGGATAGGGGGCCGAACACCGGGGAGCTGTTTTTT. As protein: CANRRDRGPNTGELFF.

The gene calls are TRBV2 and TRBJ1-2; possibly TRBD1 for D (6 bases). The CDR3 length is 13 residues. V was cut by 7 bases and J by 2 bases, with 11 bases left in between. Germline CDR1 and CDR2: SNHLY and FYNNEI. The CDR3 DNA sequence: TGTGCCAGCACTGGACAGAGAAACTATGGCTACACCTTC. Protein: CASTGQRNYGYTF.

J is TRBJ1-5 and V is TRBV7-9, with TRBD1 as a possible D gene (6 bases). The CDR3 runs 17 residues. CDR1 SEHNR and CDR2 FQNEAQ come from the germline V gene (reference sequence). V was cut by 0 bases and J by 2 bases, with 14 bases left in between. The CDR3: CASSLARAGDGNQPQHF. CDR3 sequence (DNA): TGTGCCAGCAGCTTAGCGCGGGCAGGGGATGGCAATCAGCCCCAGCATTTT.

This rearrangement joins TRBV9 to TRBJ2-3; 15 positions agree with TRBD2. Germline assignment: CDR1 SGDLS and CDR2 YYNGEE. Trimming cost V 3 bases and J 8 bases; bases outside gene matches: 10. The CDR3 spans 17 residues. In DNA form, the CDR3 reads TGTGCCAGCAGCGCAGCCTGGACTAGCGGGGGGGCGGTTACGCAGTATTTT. Translated: CASSAAWTSGGAVTQYF. Together with reference TRBV9 and TRBJ2-3, the CDR3 gives the full variable domain: DSGVTQTPKHLITATGQRVTLRCSPRSGDLSVYWYQQSLDQGLQFLIQYYNGEERAKGNILERFSAQQFPDLHSELNLSSLELGDSALYFCASSAAWTSGGAVTQYFGPGTRLTVL.

The V call is TRBV6-5, the J call TRBJ1-5; 9 bases line up with TRBD1. V lost 5 bases to trimming and J lost 3 bases; unmatched junction nucleotides: 5. The CDR3 runs 15 residues. Germline CDR1 is MNHEY and CDR2 is SVGAGI. CDR3 nucleotides: TGTGCCAGCAGTACACGGACAGGGGACAATCAGCCCCAGCATTTT. Encoded protein: CASSTRTGDNQPQHF.

J is TRBJ2-5 and V is TRBV4-1; D uncertain. Trimming left V 3 bases short and J 4 bases short, with 18 bases between. There are 16 residues in the CDR3. Germline V gene lookup returns CDR1 MGHRA and CDR2 YSYEKL. The CDR3 is CASSHVTYGTRETQYF. The CDR3 nucleotides are TGCGCCAGCAGCCACGTGACTTACGGCACGAGAGAGACCCAGTACTTC.

This chain links TRBV5-1 with TRBJ1-4, with TRBD1 matching over 7 bases. CDR3 length equals 14 residues. Trimming cost V 4 bases and J 7 bases; bases outside gene matches: 7. In germline, CDR1 is SGHRS, CDR2 YFSETQ. DNA for the CDR3: TGCGCCAGCAGCCTAACAGGGGCCGGTGAAAAACTGTTTTTT. Protein sequence: CASSLTGAGEKLFF.

The chain joins TRBV12-5 to TRBJ2-2; D is unresolved. The CDR3 is 12 residues long. Germline assignment: CDR1 LGHNT and CDR2 FRNRAP. V shed 5 bases and J shed 8 bases, with 9 bases lying between them. The CDR3 DNA reads TGTGCTAGTGGTCCGAGTGTGGGGGAGCTGTTTTTT. It translates to CASGPSVGELFF.